Presented here are 9 T cell receptor beta chains from one specimen sequenced in a study of response to subunit inactivated influenza vaccine. TCRdb reprocessed the RT-PCR reads via MiXCR and lists one record per CDR3 protein. Counted here are under 200,000 distinct CDR3 sequences, 10% to 15% occurring once; the ten biggest clones make up approximately 32%. These data are also associated with another study on T cells expressing NK-cell markers. That source adds: The authors generated TCR beta cDNA through 5'RACE template switching with UMIs.

The sequencing used CD8+ T cells sorted from PBMCs, collected 11 to 12 days after vaccination. The receptors come from a man aged 45 to 65 who received an inactivated influenza vaccine.

This clonotype was picked up a small number of times. The V and J genes are TRBV21-1 and TRBJ2-3; the table names TRBD1, a call not compared with the DNA. TRBV21-1 is tagged as a pseudogene. This CDR3 spans 19 amino acids. CDR3 loop: CASSKGWGRTRGPPDTQYF. DNA of the CDR3: TGTGCCAGCAGCAAAGGATGGGGGCGGACCAGGGGCCCCCCAGATACGCAGTATTTT.

This clonotype was seen repeatedly, ten times or more. The rearrangement links TRBV5-1 to TRBJ1-3, with D uncertain. Germline lookup yields CDR1 SGHRS and CDR2 YFSETQ. CDR3 length: 14 amino acids. V gave up 0 bases and J gave up 0 bases, with 4 bases separating them. CDR3 DNA: TGCGCCAGCAGCTTGGGAGGCTCTGGAAACACCATATATTTT. Encoded protein: CASSLGGSGNTIYF.

This clonotype was seen more than once but under ten times. The genes are TRBV12-3 or TRBV12-4 and TRBJ2-3; 9 nucleotides match TRBD2. V shed 2 bases and J 2 bases; nucleotides not matched to a gene: 5. The length of the CDR3 is 16 residues. The CDR3 loop is CASSLQRGAPTDTQYF. Written as DNA, the CDR3 is TGTGCCAGCAGTTTACAGCGGGGGGCCCCCACAGATACGCAGTATTTT.

This clonotype was detected a few times. This chain links TRBV12-3 or TRBV12-4 with TRBJ1-1; 7 nucleotides align to TRBD1. J gave up 11 bases and V 7 bases, and 4 bases lay outside the gene matches. This CDR3 spans 10 amino acids. CDR3 nucleotides: TGTGCCAGCACTGGACAGGACGCTTTCTTT. Amino acids: CASTGQDAFF.

This clonotype appeared a few times. The chain couples TRBV11-2 to TRBJ2-5, with a weak D call TRBD2 (5 bases). CDR1 and CDR2 from the germline V gene are SGHAT and FQNNGV. CDR3 size: 16 residues. Trimming took 5 bases from V and 2 from J, leaving 18 bases between them. DNA of the CDR3: TGTGCCAGCAGCATCTGGGCGGGCAGCCCTCAAGAGACCCAGTACTTC. This gives the protein CASSIWAGSPQETQYF.

Only a few counts were recorded for this clonotype. The chain couples TRBV6-2 or TRBV6-3 to TRBJ2-7; 9 bases align to TRBD2. The CDR3 contains 16 residues. V lost 5 bases to trimming and J lost 0 bases; unmatched junction nucleotides: 8. CDR1 and CDR2 from the germline V gene are MNHEY and SVGEGT. The CDR3 here is CASSNAGLALSYEQYF. The CDR3 region has the DNA TGTGCCAGCAGTAACGCGGGACTAGCACTCTCCTACGAGCAGTACTTC.

This sequence joins TRBV7-8 and TRBJ2-1, with TRBD1 matching 7 bases. This CDR3 has 12 amino acids. V lost 7 bases to trimming and J lost 8 bases; unmatched junction nucleotides: 5. Germline loops: CDR1 SGHVS, CDR2 FQNEAQ. The CDR3 sequence: CASTYQGDEQFF. DNA for the CDR3: TGTGCCAGCACCTATCAGGGGGATGAGCAGTTCTTC.

This clonotype was observed at least ten times. The CDR3 sequence is CSASSTGQYYEQYF. The CDR3 DNA reads as TGCAGTGCTAGTAGTACGGGACAGTACTACGAGCAGTACTTC. The genes are TRBV20-1 and TRBJ2-7; TRBD1 matches at 7 bases. V shed 3 bases, J shed 3 bases, and the junction held 8 bases outside the gene matches. The CDR3 sequence is 14 residues long. CDR1 and CDR2 (germline): DFQATT, SNEGSKA (reference sequence).

The V and J genes are TRBV20-1 and TRBJ2-3; 7 bases line up with TRBD2. Per germline, CDR1 DFQATT and CDR2 SNEGSKA (reference sequence). The V segment lost 6 bases and the J segment 0 bases; nucleotides outside the gene matches: 15. The CDR3 is made up of 17 amino acids. The CDR3 sequence is CSAEGTIPFASTDTQYF. CDR3 DNA sequence: TGCAGTGCGGAGGGGACTATCCCATTCGCTAGCACAGATACGCAGTATTTT.